The 23 T cell receptor beta chains below were found in one sample sequenced in a study of blood T cell repertoires in COVID-19. Sequenced by immunoSEQ multiplex PCR; TCRdb stores in-frame clones only, minus some. The sample lists around 340,000 clones, 65% to 85% seen once, with approximately 3.1% in the top ten. The sample taken for sequencing was peripheral blood. The receptor set was obtained from a man aged 30-40 years with active or convalescent COVID-19.

The chain employs TRBV27 and TRBJ2-1; D remains unclear. The CDR3 is 11 residues long. Germline V gene data show CDR1 as MNHEY and CDR2 as SMNVEV (reference sequence). The V and J ends lost 8 bases and 12 bases respectively, with 14 bases between them. As DNA, the CDR3 is TGTGCCAGCCAAGCAACCTCGGGGCAGTTCTTC. As protein: CASQATSGQFF.

This chain links TRBV29-1 with TRBJ2-1; D is perhaps TRBD2 (6 bases). CDR1 is SQVTM and CDR2 is ANQGSEA in the germline V gene. This CDR3 comprises 14 residues. The CDR3 region is CSGGQGTSYNEQFF. DNA for the CDR3: TGCAGTGGAGGGCAGGGAACCTCATACAATGAGCAGTTCTTC.

The sample holds a few counts of this clone. The chain recombines TRBV2 with TRBJ1-1; TRBD1 agrees at 8 bases. The CDR3 totals 14 residues. V lost 3 bases to trimming and J lost 5 bases; unmatched junction nucleotides: 5. In germline, CDR1 is SNHLY, CDR2 FYNNEI. CDR3 DNA sequence: TGTGCCAGCAGTGAGAACAGGGGGTTGACTGAAGCTTTCTTT. It encodes CASSENRGLTEAFF. Together with reference TRBV2 and TRBJ1-1, the CDR3 gives the full variable domain: EPEVTQTPSHQVTQMGQEVILRCVPISNHLYFYWYRQILGQKVEFLVSFYNNEISEKSEIFDDQFSVERPDGSNFTLKIRSTKLEDSAMYFCASSENRGLTEAFFGQGTRLTVV.

The chain links TRBV9 to TRBJ2-3; 14 nucleotides line up with TRBD2. CDR3 length: 20 amino acids. Germline CDR1 and CDR2: SGDLS and YYNGEE. V shed 0 bases, J shed 2 bases, and the junction held 11 bases outside the gene matches. CDR3 protein: CASSVALTSGGATNTDTQYF. The CDR3 DNA reads as TGTGCCAGCAGCGTAGCTCTGACTAGCGGGGGGGCGACGAACACAGATACGCAGTATTTT.

About this clone: This sample includes further DNA sequences coding for the same CDR3. The chain uses TRBV6-4 and TRBJ2-5; the D gene is possibly TRBD2 (6 bases). The V gene lost 6 bases and the J gene lost 3 bases, with 11 bases spanning the gap. CDR3 size: 13 residues. Germline loops: CDR1 MRHNA, CDR2 SNTAGT. As DNA, the CDR3 is TGTGCCAGCAGCCGGGACTCTAAAGAGACCCAGTACTTC. Its translation: CASSRDSKETQYF.

The J gene is TRBJ2-7, the V gene TRBV6-6; 7 bases are shared with TRBD1. The germline gives CDR1 MNHNY, CDR2 SVGAGI (reference sequence). After removal of 2 bases from V and 1 base from J, the junction contained 5 bases not matched to a gene. There are 15 residues in the CDR3. CDR3 DNA: TGTGCCAGCAGTTACGGGCCAGGGGGATCCTACGAGCAGTACTTC. Translating it yields CASSYGPGGSYEQYF.

Here the CDR3 DNA reads TGTGCCAGCAGCTTAGGCCGGGACAGGGCGCCCCAGCATTTT. Translating it yields CASSLGRDRAPQHF. The chain has TRBV7-9 and TRBJ1-5; TRBD1 matches at 9 bases. Germline CDR1 is SEHNR and CDR2 is FQNEAQ (reference sequence). The CDR3 length is 14 residues. V shed 1 base, J shed 9 bases, and the junction held 4 bases outside the gene matches.

V usage is TRBV4-1 and J usage is TRBJ1-5; possible D gene TRBD1, 6 bases. The CDR3 is 14 amino acids. V lost 1 base, J lost 4 bases, and 8 bases lay in between. Germline CDR1 MGHRA, CDR2 YSYEKL. As DNA, the CDR3 is TGCGCCAGCAGCCAAGCACAGGGTAATCAGCCCCAGCATTTT. It is translated as CASSQAQGNQPQHF.

The rearrangement links TRBV27 to TRBJ2-3; a weak D match, TRBD2 (6 bases). Trimming shortened V by 7 bases and J by 7 bases, and 24 bases separated the two germline ends. The CDR3 loop spans 16 amino acids. Germline V CDR1 and CDR2: MNHEY, SMNVEV (reference sequence). The CDR3 loop is CASTSPAREKGHTQYF. The CDR3 region has the DNA TGTGCCAGCACCTCCCCGGCGCGGGAAAAGGGGCATACGCAGTATTTT.

The J gene is TRBJ1-5, the V gene TRBV27; D not resolved. The CDR3 runs 13 residues. In germline, CDR1 is MNHEY, CDR2 SMNVEV (reference sequence). Trimming removed 2 bases from V and 3 bases from J, with 5 bases in between. Here the CDR3 DNA reads TGTGCCAGCAGTTTACAGATCAATCAGCCCCAGCATTTT. Protein sequence: CASSLQINQPQHF.

V gene TRBV5-1 combines with J gene TRBJ1-1; D is undetermined. V was trimmed by 6 bases and J by 4 bases, leaving 13 bases between them. Germline V gives CDR1 SGHRS, CDR2 YFSETQ. The CDR3 extends over 13 amino acids. For the CDR3, the DNA is TGCGCCAGCACGCCGCGGCCCGGCACTGAAGCTTTCTTT. Protein: CASTPRPGTEAFF. Full variable domain (outside the CDR3, taken from reference TRBV5-1 and TRBJ1-1): KAGVTQTPRYLIKTRGQQVTLSCSPISGHRSVSWYQQTPGQGLQFLFEYFSETQRNKGNFPGRFSGRQFSNSRSEMNVSTLELGDSALYLCASTPRPGTEAFFGQGTRLTVV.

V and J are TRBV28 and TRBJ1-1, with unresolved D. The CDR3 is 14 amino acids. Trimming removed 1 base at V and 1 base at J, with 7 bases between. Germline V lookup: CDR1 MDHEN, CDR2 SYDVKM. This CDR3 is CASSLSRANTEAFF. The CDR3 DNA reads as TGTGCCAGCAGTTTATCGCGGGCGAACACTGAAGCTTTCTTT.

The chain couples TRBV6-8 to TRBJ2-7; D unresolved. Germline CDR1 MNHGY, CDR2 SAAAGT. The CDR3 runs to 15 residues. V was pared by 7 bases and J by 0 bases, with 16 bases between. CDR3: CASTVMTRHSYEQYF. CDR3 nucleotides: TGTGCCAGCACCGTAATGACAAGACACTCCTACGAGCAGTACTTC.

The chain is built from TRBV30 and TRBJ1-5, with 7 nucleotides matching TRBD1. The germline gives CDR1 GTSNPN, CDR2 SVGIG (reference sequence). The CDR3 extends over 13 amino acids. With V trimmed by 3 bases and J by 7 bases, 6 bases remained unmatched. CDR3 protein: CAWSNRGGQPQHF. CDR3 nucleotides: TGTGCCTGGAGCAACAGGGGTGGCCAGCCCCAGCATTTT.

The rearrangement uses TRBV30 and TRBJ2-2; a possible D gene is TRBD1 (5 bases). Trimming removed 5 bases from V and 3 bases from J, with 7 bases in between. Per germline, CDR1 GTSNPN and CDR2 SVGIG (reference sequence). This CDR3 region has 12 residues. The CDR3 sequence is CAWCRDTGELFF. The DNA of the CDR3 is TGTGCCTGGTGCAGGGACACCGGGGAGCTGTTTTTT.

The rearrangement uses TRBV10-3 and TRBJ1-2, with unresolved D. Trimming pared 0 bases from V and 8 bases from J, leaving 13 bases between. Germline CDR1 and CDR2: ENHRY and SYGVKD. The CDR3 runs to 14 residues. CDR3: CAISESSGLGGYTF. CDR3 bases: TGTGCCATCAGTGAGTCTTCGGGGTTGGGAGGCTACACCTTC.

This chain connects TRBV6-1 to TRBJ2-2; 7 bases are a match to TRBD1. Trimming at V came to 1 base and at J to 7 bases, leaving 6 bases not matched to a gene. Germline CDR1 is MNHNS and CDR2 is SASEGT. This CDR3 region has 15 residues. The CDR3 spells CASSEGDRGGGELFF. CDR3 bases: TGTGCCAGCAGTGAAGGGGACAGAGGAGGCGGGGAGCTGTTTTTT.

The genes are TRBV4-3 and TRBJ1-4; D is possibly TRBD1 (5 bases). The germline gives CDR1 LGHNA, CDR2 YSLEER. CDR3 size: 16 residues. Trimming took off 3 bases at V and 1 base at J, with 12 bases between the two ends. This CDR3 reads CASSQEHRLTNEKLFF. For the CDR3, the DNA is TGCGCCAGCAGCCAGGAACACAGGCTAACTAATGAAAAACTGTTTTTT.

The genes are TRBV30 and TRBJ1-2; tentatively, D is TRBD1 (5 bases). CDR1 is GTSNPN and CDR2 is SVGIG in the germline V gene (reference sequence). Trimming shortened V by 5 bases and J by 5 bases, and 12 bases separated the two germline ends. There are 12 residues in the CDR3. The CDR3 nucleotides are TGTGCCTGGGTCTCGGGGGGTTATGGCTACACCTTC. Translating it yields CAWVSGGYGYTF.

This clone was seen a handful of times. The chain uses TRBV28 and TRBJ2-1; TRBD2 matches 14 bases. The ends lost 7 bases at V and 9 bases at J; junction bases unmatched: 8. Germline V gene sequence: CDR1 MDHEN, CDR2 SYDVKM. The CDR3 has 15 residues. The CDR3 is CASISPGLAGAEQFF. The DNA for the CDR3 is TGTGCCAGCATTTCGCCGGGACTAGCGGGAGCTGAGCAGTTCTTC.

V and J are TRBV27 and TRBJ2-6; D is possibly TRBD1 (5 bases). The germline V and J ends were trimmed by 5 bases and 0 bases, with 8 bases remaining between them. From germline, CDR1 is MNHEY and CDR2 SMNVEV (reference sequence). This CDR3 spans 15 amino acids. The CDR3 loop reads CASSPGISGANVLTF. The CDR3 DNA sequence: TGTGCCAGCAGTCCAGGGATCTCTGGGGCCAACGTCCTGACTTTC.

This chain joins TRBV5-4 and TRBJ1-1; TRBD1 might be the D (5 bases). Looked up from germline, CDR1 is SGHNT and CDR2 is YYREEE (reference sequence). V was cut by 0 bases and J by 5 bases, with 11 bases left in between. CDR3 length: 14 amino acids. The CDR3 is CASSLDGGLTEAFF. CDR3 in DNA: TGTGCCAGCAGCTTGGACGGGGGTTTGACTGAAGCTTTCTTT.

J is TRBJ1-6 and V is TRBV28, with D perhaps TRBD1 (6 bases). Per the germline V gene, CDR1 is MDHEN and CDR2 is SYDVKM. Trimming cost V 6 bases and J 0 bases, with 12 bases left between them. The CDR3 covers 16 residues. CDR3 sequence: CASSGQGSSYNSPLHF. The CDR3 nucleotides read TGTGCCAGCAGCGGGCAGGGGAGCTCCTATAATTCACCCCTCCACTTT.